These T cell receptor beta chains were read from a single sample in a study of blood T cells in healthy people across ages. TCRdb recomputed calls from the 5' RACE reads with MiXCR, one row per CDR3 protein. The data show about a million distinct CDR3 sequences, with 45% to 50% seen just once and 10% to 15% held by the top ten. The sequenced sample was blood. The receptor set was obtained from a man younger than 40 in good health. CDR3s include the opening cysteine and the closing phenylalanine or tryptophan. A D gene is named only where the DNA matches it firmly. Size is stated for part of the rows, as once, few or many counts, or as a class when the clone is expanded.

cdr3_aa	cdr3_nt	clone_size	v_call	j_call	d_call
CASSVAGQVNEQYF	TGTGCCAGCAGCGTAGCCGGACAGGTCAATGAGCAGTACTTC	NA	TRBV9	TRBJ2-7	TRBD1
CASSWGRDEQFF	TGTGCCAGCAGTTGGGGGAGGGATGAGCAGTTCTTC	NA	TRBV2	TRBJ2-1	TRBD2
CSARVPFDRTYGYTF	TGCAGTGCTAGAGTTCCCTTCGACAGGACCTATGGCTACACCTTC	few	TRBV20-1	TRBJ1-2	NA
CASSKSGKNTEAFF	TGTGCCAGCAGCAAATCCGGCAAGAACACTGAAGCTTTCTTT	NA	TRBV21-1	TRBJ1-1	NA
CAIKGRQAYQETQYF	TGTGCCATCAAGGGACGACAGGCGTACCAAGAGACCCAGTACTTC	few	TRBV10-3	TRBJ2-5	NA
CASRSAGRRTTEAFF	TGTGCCAGCAGATCCGCGGGGAGGCGGACCACTGAAGCTTTCTTT	NA	TRBV25-1	TRBJ1-1	NA
CASSLEGQTPYEQYF	TGCGCCAGCAGCTTGGAAGGTCAAACCCCCTACGAGCAGTACTTC	NA	TRBV5-1	TRBJ2-7	NA
CSAIGTSGGAVETQYF	TGCAGTGCTATAGGGACTAGCGGGGGGGCCGTAGAGACCCAGTACTTC	few	TRBV20-1	TRBJ2-5	TRBD2
CASSEALSEQYF	TGTGCCAGCAGTGAAGCGCTAAGCGAGCAGTACTTC	NA	TRBV6-1	TRBJ2-7	NA
CSASEKQGPDGYTF	TGCAGTGCTAGCGAAAAGCAGGGGCCGGATGGCTACACCTTC	NA	TRBV20-1	TRBJ1-2	NA
CASSGVVEKTEAFF	TGTGCCAGCAGTGGTGTAGTGGAGAAGACTGAAGCTTTCTTT	NA	TRBV2	TRBJ1-1	NA
CASSFLPLQETQYF	TGTGCAAGCAGCTTCCTCCCCCTACAAGAGACCCAGTACTTC	NA	TRBV7-9	TRBJ2-5	NA
CASSLGGGAGTQYF	TGTGCCAGCAGCTTAGGCGGGGGTGCGGGTACGCAGTATTTT	NA	TRBV7-9	TRBJ2-3	TRBD2
CASSLWTANYGYTF	TGTGCCAGCAGCTTATGGACAGCCAACTATGGCTACACCTTC	few	TRBV7-9	TRBJ1-2	NA
CASRPDRDEQFF	TGCGCCAGCAGACCGGACAGGGATGAGCAGTTCTTC	NA	TRBV5-1	TRBJ2-1	TRBD1
CASSLAGGFAYNEQFF	TGTGCCAGCAGCTTAGCTGGCGGGTTCGCCTACAATGAGCAGTTCTTC	few	TRBV7-2	TRBJ2-1	NA
CASSPRAGPSPLHF	TGTGCCAGCAGCCCCAGGGCCGGGCCTTCACCCCTCCACTTT	NA	TRBV3-1	TRBJ1-6	NA
CASSPAGLAGDEQFF	TGTGCCAGCAGCCCCGCTGGGCTAGCGGGGGATGAGCAGTTCTTC	NA	TRBV7-8	TRBJ2-1	TRBD2
CASRERSGAYEQYF	TGTGCCAGCAGGGAGAGATCGGGAGCGTACGAGCAGTACTTC	NA	TRBV2	TRBJ2-7	NA
CASSLAEAGGPIKQFF	TGTGCCAGCAGCTTAGCAGAAGCGGGGGGGCCTATCAAGCAGTTCTTC	NA	TRBV7-2	TRBJ2-1	TRBD2
CASSQGRTVSYNEQFF	TGTGCCAGCAGCCAGGGCAGGACGGTCTCCTACAATGAGCAGTTCTTC	few	TRBV14	TRBJ2-1	NA
CASSLEARRAADTQYF	TGCGCCAGCAGCCTAGAAGCCCGGAGGGCGGCAGATACGCAGTATTTT	many	TRBV4-3	TRBJ2-3	NA
CASSGGSTGELFF	TGTGCCAGCAGTGGGGGGAGCACCGGGGAGCTGTTTTTT	NA	TRBV12-3/TRBV12-4	TRBJ2-2	NA
CASSLSVGEQPQHF	TGTGCCAGCAGCTTATCAGTAGGGGAGCAGCCCCAGCATTTT	NA	TRBV7-2	TRBJ1-5	NA
CASSSGVADTQYF	TGTGCCAGCAGTAGCGGGGTAGCAGATACGCAGTATTTT	NA	TRBV27	TRBJ2-3	TRBD2
CASSLRGGITDAQYF	TGTGCCAGCAGTTTAAGGGGGGGGATAACAGATGCGCAGTATTTT	NA	TRBV12-3/TRBV12-4	TRBJ2-3	NA
CSVETRAPNTEAFF	TGCAGCGTTGAAACCAGGGCCCCCAACACTGAAGCTTTCTTT	NA	TRBV29-1	TRBJ1-1	NA
CASSPLGVQGGNEQYF	TGCGCCAGCAGCCCCCTAGGGGTTCAGGGAGGAAATGAGCAGTACTTC	few	TRBV4-1	TRBJ2-7	NA
CSAGTRGTFNQPQHF	TGCAGTGCAGGGACGCGTGGGACCTTCAATCAGCCCCAGCATTTT	few	TRBV20-1	TRBJ1-5	NA
CASSPEVGGSTDTQYF	TGTGCCAGCAGTCCTGAAGTTGGGGGGAGCACAGATACGCAGTATTTT	NA	TRBV6-1	TRBJ2-3	NA
CASSLPRGADTQYF	TGTGCCAGCAGTCTCCCTCGGGGGGCAGATACGCAGTATTTT	NA	TRBV28	TRBJ2-3	TRBD2
CASSPLPDTQYF	TGCGCCAGCAGCCCGCTCCCGGATACGCAGTATTTT	NA	TRBV5-1	TRBJ2-3	NA
CASSYFAPGSGANVLTF	TGTGCCAGCAGTTACTTCGCCCCGGGCTCTGGGGCCAACGTCCTGACTTTC	NA	TRBV6-2/TRBV6-3	TRBJ2-6	NA
CAVTGGGLGGYTF	TGTGCCGTCACAGGGGGTGGTTTAGGTGGCTACACCTTC	few	TRBV6-5	TRBJ1-2	TRBD1
CASSYRREGYTDTQYF	TGTGCCAGCAGTTATCGGCGCGAGGGGTACACAGATACGCAGTATTTT	NA	TRBV6-6	TRBJ2-3	NA
CASSLDGHANEKLFF	TGTGCCAGCAGCCTCGACGGACATGCTAATGAAAAACTGTTTTTT	once	TRBV7-9	TRBJ1-4	NA
CASSLFAGGLNQPQHF	TGTGCCAGCAGTTTATTCGCAGGGGGGCTCAATCAGCCCCAGCATTTT	NA	TRBV28	TRBJ1-5	TRBD1
CASSQGYKFHEQYF	TGTGCCAGCAGCCAAGGTTACAAGTTCCACGAGCAGTACTTC	few	TRBV14	TRBJ2-7	NA
CASSQRDSTGELFF	TGCGCCAGCAGCCAAAGGGATAGCACCGGGGAGCTGTTTTTT	few	TRBV4-1	TRBJ2-2	NA
CSARSGTRGRVGTDTQYF	TGCAGTGCTAGGTCCGGGACCCGGGGGCGGGTTGGCACAGATACGCAGTATTTT	NA	TRBV20-1	TRBJ2-3	NA
CSVGDRVAYEQYF	TGCAGCGTGGGGGACAGGGTGGCTTACGAGCAGTACTTC	once	TRBV29-1	TRBJ2-7	TRBD1
CASSEASGNTGELFF	TGCGCCAGCAGTGAGGCTAGCGGGAACACCGGGGAGCTGTTTTTT	NA	TRBV10-1	TRBJ2-2	TRBD2
CSAYGGVETQYF	TGCAGCGCCTACGGGGGGGTGGAGACCCAGTACTTC	NA	TRBV29-1	TRBJ2-5	TRBD2
CASSPQGPGYNEQFF	TGCGCCAGCAGCCCCCAGGGGCCAGGGTACAATGAGCAGTTCTTC	NA	TRBV4-3	TRBJ2-1	NA
CASSELTGEQFF	TGTGCCAGCAGTGAATTGACGGGTGAGCAGTTCTTC	few	TRBV2	TRBJ2-1	NA
CASSRTSGGRSEQYF	TGTGCCAGCAGTCGCACTAGCGGGGGACGGAGCGAGCAGTACTTC	NA	TRBV27	TRBJ2-7	TRBD2